This T cell receptor (beta chain) was sequenced during a study of cytomegalovirus exposure and HLA in healthy donors. Per the germline V gene, CDR1 is MGHRA and CDR2 is YSYEKL. Deletions cut 3 bases from V and 0 bases from J, with 15 bases between. The length of the CDR3 is 16 residues. The PCR made use of 60 Vbeta and 13 Jbeta primers. The repertoire was sequenced with immunoSEQ multiplex PCR; TCRdb's copy has only in-frame clones and lacks some. In the table there are around 170,000 clones, around 79% of which are singletons. The sequenced sample consisted of PBMCs. The chain combines TRBV4-1 with TRBJ2-7; tentative D call: TRBD1 (6 bases). The receptor was isolated from a woman aged 45-60 years in good health and CMV-seronegative. The CDR3 is CASSHPRDITSYEQYF. CDR3 DNA: TGCGCCAGCAGCCACCCCCGGGACATCACCTCCTACGAGCAGTACTTC.